This TCR beta chain was found in a study of T cell repertoires in cytomegalovirus infection. Across the study: Indications of both CMV infection and matching HLA type were provided by public TCR beta signatures.

Comment on this clonotype: Its target is not known.

Per the germline V gene, CDR1 is SNHLY and CDR2 is FYNNEI. The CDR3 covers 13 residues. V shed 10 bases and J 4 bases; nucleotides not matched to a gene: 8. MiXCR, applied by TCRdb to the reads, yields one record per CDR3 protein. The profile shows around 260,000 distinct CDR3 sequences, roughly 26% of them singletons. Overall study findings and caveats: HLA-C-restricted TCR beta clonotypes specific for CMV led the ex vivo response.

Input material: PBMCs. The V and J genes are TRBV2 and TRBJ2-5; the match to TRBD1 covers 8 bases. This TCR derives from a human donor in good health (CMV status not recorded). Some clones in this sample may be carry-over from other donors' samples. The CDR3 DNA follows: TGTGCCACCCGGGAGACAGGGGTAGAGACCCAGTACTTC. It encodes CATRETGVETQYF.